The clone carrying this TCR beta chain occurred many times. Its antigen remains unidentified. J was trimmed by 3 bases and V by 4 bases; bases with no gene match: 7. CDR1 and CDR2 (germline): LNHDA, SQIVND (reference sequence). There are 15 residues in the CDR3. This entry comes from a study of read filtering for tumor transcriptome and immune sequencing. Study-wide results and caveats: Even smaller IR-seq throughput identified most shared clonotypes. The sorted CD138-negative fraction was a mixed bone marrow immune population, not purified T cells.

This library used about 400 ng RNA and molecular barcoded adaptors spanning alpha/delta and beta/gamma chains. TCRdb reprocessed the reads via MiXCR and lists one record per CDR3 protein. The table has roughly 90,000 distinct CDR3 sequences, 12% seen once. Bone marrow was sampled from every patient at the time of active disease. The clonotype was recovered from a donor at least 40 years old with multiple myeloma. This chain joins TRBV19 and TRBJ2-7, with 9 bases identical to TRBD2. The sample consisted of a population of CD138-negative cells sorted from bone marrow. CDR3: CASSTLVSGSYEQYF. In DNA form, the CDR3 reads TGTGCCAGTAGTACCCTGGTTAGCGGGAGCTACGAGCAGTACTTC.